The clone carrying this T cell receptor (beta chain) was detected ten times or more. As yet, its antigen is unknown. TCRdb re-analysed the multiplex PCR reads in MiXCR, keeping a single row per CDR3 protein. The sample lists some 140,000 distinct CDR3 sequences, 20% to 25% occurring once. CDR3 size: 16 residues. With V trimmed by 6 bases and J by 3 bases, 5 bases remained unmatched. Germline V lookup: CDR1 LNHNV, CDR2 YYDKDF (reference sequence). Breast cancer patients provided tissue from their axillary draining lymph nodes. The entry originates in a study of breast tumors, draining lymph nodes, adjacent tissues. General study results and limits: Luminal-like breast cancer showed significantly greater tumor-nontumor repertoire similarity than basal-like breast cancer did. Data fit most tumor T cells coming from lymph node, expanding in tumor. Compared with lymph nodes, tumors were less diverse; compared with nontumor tissue, more. That most tumor T cells come from lymph nodes remained unproven.

This chain links TRBV15 with TRBJ2-2; 12 nucleotides align to TRBD2. This receptor was obtained from a female donor with breast cancer. Some clones in this sample may be carry-over from other donors' samples. The sequencing sample was made of axillary lymph node tissue. This CDR3 is CATRASGRADTGELFF. For the CDR3, the DNA is TGTGCCACCAGGGCTAGCGGGAGGGCCGACACCGGGGAGCTGTTTTTT.